A selection of T cell receptor beta chains follows, all from one sample in a study of blood T cell repertoires in COVID-19. Profiling relied on immunoSEQ multiplex PCR, and the TCRdb table lists in-frame clones only, not all of them. Of 200,000 to 300,000 clones detected, 85% appear once; the ten largest clones hold 6% to 7%. The sequenced material came from peripheral blood. These receptor sequences come from a woman aged 55-75 years with active or convalescent COVID-19. The CDR3 runs from the conserved cysteine through the conserved F or W. Each record gives: V gene, CDR3 length, clone size, D gene, J gene, CDR3 DNA, CDR3 protein. The D gene is left open where the match is weak. Clone size is given for some rows only: seen once, a few or many times, or a class if the clone is expanded.

v_call: TRBV10-3
cdr3_length: 15
clone_size: few
d_call: TRBD2
j_call: TRBJ2-2
cdr3_nt: TGTGCCATCAGGGGGGGACTAGACCCGTCCGGGGAGCTGTTTTTT
cdr3_aa: CAIRGGLDPSGELFF

v_call: TRBV5-1
cdr3_length: 16
clone_size: once
d_call: TRBD2
j_call: TRBJ2-5
cdr3_nt: TGCGCCAGCAGCTTGGGTGGCGGGAGCGTACAAGAGACCCAGTACTTC
cdr3_aa: CASSLGGGSVQETQYF

v_call: TRBV29-1
cdr3_length: 16
clone_size: .
d_call: TRBD1
j_call: TRBJ2-7
cdr3_nt: TGCAGCGTTGACTTGGTCCGGGACAGGGGCTCCTACGAGCAGTACTTC
cdr3_aa: CSVDLVRDRGSYEQYF

v_call: TRBV5-3
cdr3_length: 17
clone_size: .
d_call: .
j_call: TRBJ2-6
cdr3_nt: TGTGCCAGAAGCCTTCACCTAGACAGCTCTGGGGCCAACGTCCTGACTTTC
cdr3_aa: CARSLHLDSSGANVLTF

v_call: TRBV12-3/TRBV12-4
cdr3_length: 12
clone_size: .
d_call: TRBD2
j_call: TRBJ2-5
cdr3_nt: TGTGCCAGCAGCAGGGAGGGAGAGACCCAGTACTTC
cdr3_aa: CASSREGETQYF

v_call: TRBV30
cdr3_length: 13
clone_size: .
d_call: .
j_call: TRBJ2-1
cdr3_nt: TGTGCCTGGCGGGGGTCTGGGTACAATGAGCAGTTCTTC
cdr3_aa: CAWRGSGYNEQFF

v_call: TRBV12-5
cdr3_length: 17
clone_size: .
d_call: TRBD2
j_call: TRBJ2-4
cdr3_nt: TGTGCTAGTGGTTTGCGGCTAGCGGGAGTACCCAAAAACATTCAGTACTTC
cdr3_aa: CASGLRLAGVPKNIQYF

v_call: TRBV13
cdr3_length: 15
clone_size: .
d_call: .
j_call: TRBJ1-1
cdr3_nt: TGTGCCAGCAGCTTAGGGTCCCAGGAGGTCACTGAAGCTTTCTTT
cdr3_aa: CASSLGSQEVTEAFF

v_call: TRBV19
cdr3_length: 14
clone_size: .
d_call: .
j_call: TRBJ2-3
cdr3_nt: TGTGCCAGTAGTTTTAGCGGAGGGGCCATGACGCAGTATTTT
cdr3_aa: CASSFSGGAMTQYF

v_call: TRBV7-2
cdr3_length: 13
clone_size: .
d_call: .
j_call: TRBJ1-1
cdr3_nt: TGTGCCAGCAGCTTAGCAGGACGGGGGGGAACTTTCTTT
cdr3_aa: CASSLAGRGGTFF

v_call: TRBV5-1
cdr3_length: 13
clone_size: .
d_call: .
j_call: TRBJ1-1
cdr3_nt: TGCGCCAGCAGCCTTGGGCCTGACACTGAAGCTTTCTTT
cdr3_aa: CASSLGPDTEAFF

v_call: TRBV30
cdr3_length: 17
clone_size: .
d_call: .
j_call: TRBJ2-4
cdr3_nt: TGTGCCTGGGACAGAGGCCGCATGGGACTAGCCAAAAACATTCAGTACTTC
cdr3_aa: CAWDRGRMGLAKNIQYF

v_call: TRBV5-1
cdr3_length: 15
clone_size: .
d_call: .
j_call: TRBJ1-3
cdr3_nt: TGCGCCAGCAGCCCCCGGGCAGGGGAAAGAAACACCATATATTTT
cdr3_aa: CASSPRAGERNTIYF

v_call: TRBV7-9
cdr3_length: 16
clone_size: once
d_call: TRBD1
j_call: TRBJ1-1
cdr3_nt: TGTGCCAGCAGCCATCGACAGGGGGCAACTAACACTGAAGCTTTCTTT
cdr3_aa: CASSHRQGATNTEAFF

v_call: TRBV4-2
cdr3_length: 15
clone_size: .
d_call: .
j_call: TRBJ1-1
cdr3_nt: TGTGCCAGCAGCCCTCAACCGACAGGTCCCCCCGGGGCTTTCTTT
cdr3_aa: CASSPQPTGPPGAFF

v_call: TRBV4-1
cdr3_length: 18
clone_size: .
d_call: TRBD2
j_call: TRBJ2-3
cdr3_nt: TGCGCCAGCAGCCCATATCCGACTAGCGGGAGGGCCTTAGATACGCAGTATTTT
cdr3_aa: CASSPYPTSGRALDTQYF

v_call: TRBV14
cdr3_length: 17
clone_size: few
d_call: TRBD2
j_call: TRBJ2-3
cdr3_nt: TGTGCCAGCAGCCAAGAAGAAGCGGGGATTAGCACAGATACGCAGTATTTT
cdr3_aa: CASSQEEAGISTDTQYF

v_call: TRBV3-1/TRBV3-2
cdr3_length: 16
clone_size: .
d_call: .
j_call: TRBJ2-4
cdr3_nt: TGTGCCAGCAGCCAAGATCCAGGGGAAAGGTCGGACATTCAGTACTTC
cdr3_aa: CASSQDPGERSDIQYF

v_call: TRBV10-3
cdr3_length: 12
clone_size: .
d_call: .
j_call: TRBJ1-1
cdr3_nt: TGTGCCATCAGTCCGGCGGATACTGAAGCTTTCTTT
cdr3_aa: CAISPADTEAFF

v_call: TRBV28
cdr3_length: 15
clone_size: .
d_call: TRBD1
j_call: TRBJ2-3
cdr3_nt: TGTGCCAGCAGTCCCGGGACAGGGACCACAGATACGCAGTATTTT
cdr3_aa: CASSPGTGTTDTQYF

v_call: TRBV28
cdr3_length: 15
clone_size: .
d_call: TRBD2
j_call: TRBJ2-2
cdr3_nt: TGTGCCAGCAGTGGACTAGCGGGGGACACCGGGGAGCTGTTTTTT
cdr3_aa: CASSGLAGDTGELFF

v_call: TRBV6-5
cdr3_length: 14
clone_size: .
d_call: TRBD1
j_call: TRBJ2-7
cdr3_nt: TGTGCCAGCAGAGGGGGCACTAAACCCTACGAGCAGTACTTC
cdr3_aa: CASRGGTKPYEQYF

v_call: TRBV5-1
cdr3_length: 17
clone_size: .
d_call: TRBD2
j_call: TRBJ2-3
cdr3_nt: TGCGCCAGCAGCCAGACCCTAACTAGCGGGATCACAGATACGCAGTATTTT
cdr3_aa: CASSQTLTSGITDTQYF

v_call: TRBV11-3
cdr3_length: 11
clone_size: once
d_call: .
j_call: TRBJ1-1
cdr3_nt: TGTGCCAGCAGCCAGGACACTGAAGCTTTCTTT
cdr3_aa: CASSQDTEAFF

v_call: TRBV6-5
cdr3_length: 12
clone_size: .
d_call: .
j_call: TRBJ2-5
cdr3_nt: TGTGCCAGCAGTTACTCCGGGGAGACCCAGTACTTC
cdr3_aa: CASSYSGETQYF

v_call: TRBV27
cdr3_length: 13
clone_size: .
d_call: .
j_call: TRBJ1-2
cdr3_nt: TGTGCCAGCGGACGGGAGGGCCTCTATGGCTACACCTTC
cdr3_aa: CASGREGLYGYTF

v_call: TRBV5-5
cdr3_length: 14
clone_size: .
d_call: TRBD1
j_call: TRBJ1-2
cdr3_nt: TGTGCCAGCAACCAGGACAGGGTGGACTATGGCTACACCTTC
cdr3_aa: CASNQDRVDYGYTF

v_call: TRBV19
cdr3_length: 17
clone_size: .
d_call: TRBD2
j_call: TRBJ2-7
cdr3_nt: TGTGCCAGTAGTATTTTAGCGGGACCGAGTTCCCCCTACGAGCAGTACTTC
cdr3_aa: CASSILAGPSSPYEQYF

v_call: TRBV5-1
cdr3_length: 14
clone_size: .
d_call: .
j_call: TRBJ2-2
cdr3_nt: TGCGCCAGCAGCTTACCCCTAGCGACCGGGGAGCTGTTTTTT
cdr3_aa: CASSLPLATGELFF

v_call: TRBV7-9
cdr3_length: 16
clone_size: .
d_call: TRBD1
j_call: TRBJ1-1
cdr3_nt: TGTGCCAGCAGTCATCCGGGACAGGGCCTGGGGACTGAAGCTTTCTTT
cdr3_aa: CASSHPGQGLGTEAFF

v_call: TRBV5-1
cdr3_length: 17
clone_size: .
d_call: TRBD2
j_call: TRBJ2-3
cdr3_nt: TGCGCCAGCAGCTTGAGTGGTGTAGCGGGGGGGCAGAATACGCAGTATTTT
cdr3_aa: CASSLSGVAGGQNTQYF

v_call: TRBV30
cdr3_length: 12
clone_size: .
d_call: .
j_call: TRBJ2-5
cdr3_nt: TGTGCCTGGAGTTATGCGGGAGAGACCCAGTACTTC
cdr3_aa: CAWSYAGETQYF

v_call: TRBV7-7
cdr3_length: 20
clone_size: .
d_call: TRBD1
j_call: TRBJ2-6
cdr3_nt: TGTGCTAGCAGCCCTTGGGACAGGGGGCCTCCACCCGGTGGGGCCAACGTCCTGACTTTC
cdr3_aa: CASSPWDRGPPPGGANVLTF

v_call: TRBV11-2
cdr3_length: 14
clone_size: .
d_call: .
j_call: TRBJ2-3
cdr3_nt: TGTGCCAGCAGCGCAGGGATCAGCACAGATACGCAGTATTTT
cdr3_aa: CASSAGISTDTQYF

v_call: TRBV3-1/TRBV3-2
cdr3_length: 16
clone_size: .
d_call: .
j_call: TRBJ1-1
cdr3_nt: TGTGCCAGCAGCCAAGAGTCTCGGGGGGCCTACACTGAAGCTTTCTTT
cdr3_aa: CASSQESRGAYTEAFF

v_call: TRBV7-2
cdr3_length: 14
clone_size: once
d_call: TRBD2
j_call: TRBJ2-5
cdr3_nt: TGTGCCAGCAGCTTATTGCGGGGGGAGAAGACCCAGTACTTC
cdr3_aa: CASSLLRGEKTQYF

v_call: TRBV5-6
cdr3_length: 16
clone_size: .
d_call: .
j_call: TRBJ1-5
cdr3_nt: TGTGCCAGCAGCTTCTCGGGAGTCTATAGCAATCAGCCCCAGCATTTT
cdr3_aa: CASSFSGVYSNQPQHF